Listed below are T cell receptor beta chains from one sample, sequenced in a study of T cell responses to AZD1222 COVID-19 vaccine. Profiling relied on immunoSEQ multiplex PCR, and the TCRdb table lists in-frame clones only, not all of them. Counted here are more than 85,000 clones, around nine tenths occurring once; the ten biggest clones make up 2.5% to 4%. The sample here was peripheral blood, taken on day 0 of AZD1222 vaccination. The receptors shown here come from an adult in good health. CDR3s include the opening cysteine and the closing phenylalanine or tryptophan. The order of the fields is clone size, J gene, V gene, D gene, CDR3 DNA, CDR3 protein. A D gene is named only where the DNA matches it firmly. Size is omitted from some rows. Given values are once, few, many or a class for expanded clones.

. TRBJ1-4 TRBV18 . TGTGCCAGCTCACCAGCAACTAATGAAAAACTGTTTTTT CASSPATNEKLFF
. TRBJ2-2 TRBV6-1 TRBD2 TGTGCCAGCAGTGGCCCGGGACTAGCGGGGGGGATGAACACCGGGGAGCTGTTTTTT CASSGPGLAGGMNTGELFF
. TRBJ2-7 TRBV6-5 TRBD1 TGTGCCAGCAGGCCCGGAGGACAGGGATACGAGCAGTACTTC CASRPGGQGYEQYF
. TRBJ1-1 TRBV4-3 TRBD1 TGCGCCAGCAGCCCCGGGACAGGGTTCGCCACTGAAGCTTTCTTT CASSPGTGFATEAFF
. TRBJ1-5 TRBV6-6 TRBD1 TGTGCCAGCAGTTCTGTGGACAGGGCCTTTGGTCAGCCCCAGCATTTT CASSSVDRAFGQPQHF
. TRBJ2-5 TRBV6-2/TRBV6-3 TRBD1 TGTGCCAGCAGCCGAGACAGGGGTGAGACCCAGTACTTC CASSRDRGETQYF
. TRBJ1-1 TRBV5-4 . TGTGCCAGCAGCTTGATTGGGTTGAACACTGAAGCTTTCTTT CASSLIGLNTEAFF
. TRBJ1-1 TRBV19 . TGTGCCAGTACGGGCAGGGTACAGGGCGACACTGAAGCTTTCTTT CASTGRVQGDTEAFF
. TRBJ2-2 TRBV27 . TGTGCCAGCAGTCCCAACCGTGGGGAGCTGTTTTTT CASSPNRGELFF
. TRBJ1-4 TRBV7-9 . TGTGCCAGCAGCTTATCCAGGACTAATGAAAAACTGTTTTTT CASSLSRTNEKLFF
. TRBJ1-5 TRBV6-2/TRBV6-3 . TGTGCCAGCAGTTACGACGGCAATCAGCCCCAGCATTTT CASSYDGNQPQHF
. TRBJ2-7 TRBV6-5 . TGTGCCAGCAGTTACCGGTATGGGGACGAGCAGTACTTC CASSYRYGDEQYF
. TRBJ1-1 TRBV5-1 . TGCGCCAGCAGCTTGGAGGGTTATGGGAACACTGAAGCTTTCTTT CASSLEGYGNTEAFF
once TRBJ2-5 TRBV7-9 TRBD1 TGTGCCAGCAGCTTCCGGGACAGGGGACAAGAGACCCAGTACTTC CASSFRDRGQETQYF
few TRBJ2-7 TRBV9 . TGTGCCAGCAGCCCTAGGCCAATCCACGAGCAGTACTTC CASSPRPIHEQYF
. TRBJ2-4 TRBV10-3 . TGTGCCATCAGTGACACAAACATTCAGTACTTC CAISDTNIQYF
. TRBJ1-5 TRBV6-2/TRBV6-3 . TGTGCCAGCAGTCTAACCCACCGACAGAATCAGCCCCAGCATTTT CASSLTHRQNQPQHF
. TRBJ2-7 TRBV7-8 . TGTGCCAGCAGAGGCAGGGTTGGCGGGCAGTACTTC CASRGRVGGQYF
. TRBJ1-1 TRBV30 . TGTGCCTGGAGTGTACTAAGCCGGGGAATGAACACTGAAGCTTTCTTT CAWSVLSRGMNTEAFF
. TRBJ1-2 TRBV19 TRBD1 TGTGCCAGTAGTAAATCTGGACAGGGCTATGGCTACACCTTC CASSKSGQGYGYTF
. TRBJ1-2 TRBV9 . TGTGCCAGATGCGGCACTAACTATGGCTACACCTTC CARCGTNYGYTF
. TRBJ1-1 TRBV7-2 . TGTGCCAGCAGCTTATCGGCTATAGGCACTGAAGCTTTCTTT CASSLSAIGTEAFF
. TRBJ2-3 TRBV7-3 . TGTGCCAGCAGCTTAAATGCCCTGGGGGCCGCTGTAGATACGCAGTATTTT CASSLNALGAAVDTQYF
. TRBJ1-4 TRBV5-5 . TGTGCCAGCAGCCTCGGGGGGTCTAATGAAAAACTGTTTTTT CASSLGGSNEKLFF
. TRBJ1-5 TRBV19 TRBD1 TGTGCCAGTAGACAGGGGGGTATCAATCAGCCCCAGCATTTT CASRQGGINQPQHF
. TRBJ1-5 TRBV28 . TGTGCCAGCAGTTTAAGGCTGGGGCCGGGCAATCAGCCCCAGCATTTT CASSLRLGPGNQPQHF